This T cell receptor beta chain was profiled in a study of cytomegalovirus exposure and HLA in healthy donors (TCRdb year 2017). With respect to the entire study: An earlier analysis of approximately 550 of the donors reported 250 to 300 Gb of sequence data and 100 million to 140 million unique TCR beta sequences from roughly 200 million T cells. The study aimed to test whether signatures of past pathogen exposure could be identified by cataloging public T cell receptors. Roughly five DR-DQ haplotypes were handled as single units for association and clustering, since linkage in the cohort was strong. Rather than using new phenotypic data, the later analysis identified candidate immune exposures from TCR beta sequences and from how often those sequences occurred across donors. In a later genetic analysis, genome-wide SNP genotypes for about 65% of the 666 donors were used, and that subset was treated as a discovery cohort. In addition to the first cohort of 650 to 750 subjects, a separate validation cohort of 130 or so different subjects was used. Class I and class II HLA loci were covered by the typing at four-digit resolution. A later analysis re-analyzed previously published TCR beta repertoires from 666 donors and added high-resolution HLA genotyping to study TCR occurrence patterns. In an earlier analysis of roughly 580 of the donors, high-throughput TCR beta sequencing was used to judge whether each TCR beta V gene segment behaved as functional or pseudogenic. Typing coverage differed by locus: A, B, C, DRB1 and DQB1 were typed in roughly 620-630 donors, DQA1 in 500 to 550, DPA1 in some 610, and DPB1 in just under 490. Among roughly 370 genotyped donors of the cohort, an average of approximately 240,000 unique TCR beta nucleotide sequences were sequenced per donor, approximately 20% of them non-productive. Donor age, sex, ethnicity and CMV serostatus were collected together with the repertoire data. The T cell repertoires of 666 subjects were profiled by immunosequencing and related to cytomegalovirus serostatus. All discovery cohort repertoires had been generated using a single sequencing platform. Roughly 300 gigabases of sequencing data and around 80 million unique TCR sequences made up an early release that covered approximately 620 HLA-typed donors. Among the roughly 430 genotyped donors, about 85% belonged to the genetic ancestry cluster associated with self-reported Caucasian donors. The study combined high-throughput TCR immunosequencing, statistical association of individual TCRs with disease status, and machine learning to predict cytomegalovirus infection status. Study-wide findings and limitations: Cytomegalovirus status was reported to be diagnosed by the classifier with high specificity and sensitivity in both the original and validation cohorts. This cohort had only TCR beta chains sequenced, and the lack of alpha or paired-chain data limited which features could be detected. In a later analysis, 15,000 to 20,000 TCR beta sequences were associated with specific HLA alleles at a false discovery rate of 0.05. Correlated functional status among segregating V segments might be attributable to linkage disequilibrium, but an unknown experimental factor could not be ruled out. Because the 87-base-pair reads could not distinguish some IMGT-functional V segments, including TRBV6-2 and TRBV6-3, those segments were excluded. A total of some 180 TCR beta chains were listed by the study as associated with cytomegalovirus. In a later analysis, TCR association rates were found to vary across HLA loci, with the most associated TCRs seen for DRB1 alleles and the fewest for HLA-C alleles. In a later analysis, HLA-associated TCR beta chains showed more clonal expansion and lower generation probabilities than non-associated chains that were equally common. Roughly uniform sequencing depth across donors was assumed in presence/absence analyses, although this assumption may not hold. In vitro tests confirmed that a few of the cytomegalovirus-associated TCR beta chains recognize cytomegalovirus antigens. According to a later genetic analysis, donors in an Asian-associated ancestry cluster had fewer N-insertions in productive TCRs than the roughly 670-donor mean. A later genetic analysis associated a missense DCLRE1C variant with V-gene and J-gene trimming of TCR beta chains, and an independent cohort replicated the association. A further reported finding was that TCR beta sequences accurately predicted the HLA-A and HLA-B alleles for most subjects in the first cohort. According to a later analysis, most CMV-associated TCR beta chains appeared to be HLA-restricted, and the HLA associations seemed to be driven largely by CMV exposure. When HLA alleles, especially DR and DQ, strongly co-occurred, TCR associations were difficult to assign to individual alleles. In an earlier analysis of several hundred of the donors, most TCR beta V segments were observed in productive rearrangements about 87% or about 30% of the time, broadly matching IMGT annotations. CMV serostatus was the only immune exposure information available for the cohort. The earlier analysis of 587 of the donors excluded roughly 17 rarely observed V segments, including chromosome 9 orphons, because counts were too low. It was suggested by the authors that the approach could potentially be generalized to other disease states and immunological phenotypes. A cluster of highly shared sequence variants was judged likely to represent a technical artifact of the sequencing pipeline. Because HLA typing was unavailable for some donors at each locus, only the typed subset was used in association tests. Across donors, most TCR sequences were observed very rarely, whereas some public TCRs were present in many individuals. Several of the top co-occurrence clusters appeared to be linked to parvovirus B19, influenza, CMV and Epstein-Barr virus, according to a later analysis.

The cohort consisted of 650 to 850 healthy bone marrow donors. At the time of sampling, all cohort members were nominally healthy, though unrecorded immune exposures were likely present. The donor was CMV seronegative and was included in the group of around 320 seronegative cohort members. Every donor gave a peripheral blood sample, and the peripheral blood mononuclear cells from that sample were used for TCR beta sequencing. The Qiagen DNeasy Blood Extraction Kit was used to extract genomic DNA from the blood cell samples. Receptor libraries were prepared by the immunoSEQ multiplex PCR assay. For the multiplex PCR, a mixture combining 60 forward primers for TCR Vbeta segments and 13 reverse primers for TCR Jbeta segments was used. The CDR3 region of rearranged TCR beta genes was amplified from genomic DNA with a multiplex PCR assay. The Illumina HiSeq System was used to sequence the amplified TCR beta libraries as 87-base-pair reads. On the study's bioinformatics: A later analysis tallied roughly 78 million unique TCR beta chains across the roughly 610 repertoires, and 10 million to 11 million of those chains were shared by two or more donors. To remove PCR and sequencing errors, raw reads were error-corrected and collapsed into unique sequences using a nearest-neighbor algorithm that merged closely related sequences. Alignment of CDR3 sequences to IMGT reference sequences was used to assign V, D and J gene segments. For a sequence to be retained, a match of at least six nucleotides to both a V gene segment and a J gene segment was required. Rearrangements were classified as productive when the CDR3 lacked stop codons and remained in frame with V and J, and all other rearrangements were classified as non-productive. Following IMGT convention, CDR3 was defined as the stretch from the second conserved V-encoded cysteine to the conserved J-encoded phenylalanine. In an earlier analysis of more than 550 of the donors, sequences lacking an unambiguous match to a single V gene segment were excluded. An earlier analysis of 587 of the donors called V segments functional above 56.7% productive rearrangements and segregating when the between-donor standard deviation exceeded 5%. A statistical classification framework was developed to diagnose cytomegalovirus status using the catalog of TCR beta chain sequences. A later analysis assigned V and J genes by comparing TCR nucleotide sequences with IMGT/GENE-DB human TR gene sequences. Using the TCRdist pipeline, a later analysis assigned CDR3 sequences along with most-parsimonious VDJ recombination scenarios. In a later analysis, each TCR beta chain was defined by its CDR3 amino acid sequence together with its V-gene family, and reads without a unique V-gene family were excluded. As a way to deal with suspected cross-contamination and a sequencing artifact, a later analysis dropped over 550 nucleotide sequences that were highly shared and had low generation probability. In a later analysis, a clonal expansion index was calculated for each public chain from normalized within-repertoire ranks of inferred template counts. Generation probabilities in a later analysis came from a VDJ recombination model fitted to out-of-frame rearrangements, and those results were checked against IGoR. Hypergeometric tests were used in a later analysis to score TCR-TCR, TCR-HLA and TCR-CMV co-occurrence, with a repertoire-size bias correction applied to the TCR pairs. In a later analysis, false discovery rates were estimated by permuting HLA or CMV assignments 20 times. In a later analysis, co-occurring TCRs were grouped using DBSCAN, with TCRdist sequence similarity added in when clustering inside HLA-allele-positive subsets. Co-occurrence clustering excluded repertoires with fewer than 30,000 or more than 120,000 public chains, plus five with anomalous nucleotide sharing. TCRdb obtained this table from immuneACCESS and retained in-frame rearrangements with V and J assigned. These tables miss some clones; where compared with another copy, unresolved V genes account for less than half of the shortfall, and the remainder is unexplained. The V and J calls and clone size come from that table; D and trimming were worked out from the DNA. This sample lists about 160,000 clones; around four fifths were detected once. The leading ten clones occupy roughly 2% of the sample.

As encoded in the germline V gene (reference sequence), CDR1 is SGHNT while CDR2 is YYREEE. The germline ends are 16 bases apart after V is trimmed by 8 bases and J by 4 bases. The CDR3, from cysteine to phenylalanine, totals 15 residues. The DNA shown is the 45-base CDR3, in frame from base 1. Remarks on this clone: The target of this receptor is not known. The record has no base qualities; no much larger clone is one base away.

Material: PBMCs. The source of this sequence is a female donor in good health and CMV-seronegative. Here the chain combines TRBV5-4 and TRBJ2-6; a weak D assignment points to TRBD2 (7 bases agree). The DNA sequence is TGTGCCAGTTCCCTGGGGGGGCAAGGGGCCAACGTCCTGACTTTC. It translates as CASSLGGQGANVLTF.